The clone carrying this TCR beta chain has a handful of counts. Its antigen remains unknown. These data belong to a study of T cell responses to AZD1222 COVID-19 vaccine. Study details: Investigators merged groups given second doses at roughly 4 or roughly 12 weeks. Study-wide points: Donors, mostly white British, included more females; clonal diversity was possibly underestimated. Variant regions that are unmutated are reportedly the target of nearly half of spike-specific TCRs.

Germline V CDR1 and CDR2: SGHRS, YFSETQ. The trim removed 4 bases at V and 7 bases at J, leaving 8 bases unmatched. CDR3 size: 14 residues. Sequencing used immunoSEQ multiplex PCR; TCRdb keeps in-frame clones, though not all of them. Seen here are about 150,000 clones, about four fifths observed once, and the top ten hold 4.1%. The TCR sequence derives from an adult in good health. The chain links TRBV5-1 to TRBJ2-7, with 10 bases that match TRBD1. The sequencing here drew on peripheral blood, taken on day 0 of AZD1222 vaccination. CDR3 region: CASSTGTGVFEQYF. The CDR3 coding sequence is TGCGCCAGCAGCACCGGGACAGGGGTCTTTGAGCAGTACTTC.